The next 5 T cell receptor beta chains were all read from a single sample in a study of cytomegalovirus exposure and HLA in healthy donors. The PCR made use of 60 Vbeta and 13 Jbeta primers. The method was immunoSEQ multiplex PCR; TCRdb's version includes in-frame clones alone and lacks a portion of them. The sample shows under 200,000 clones, approximately 67% of them seen only once. Material: PBMCs. Receptors originate from a man in his forties in good health and CMV-seronegative.

This clone has just a few counts. V usage is TRBV19 and J usage is TRBJ2-2, with 7 bases fitting TRBD1. Germline lookup yields CDR1 LNHDA and CDR2 SQIVND (reference sequence). Trimming cost V 6 bases and J 5 bases; bases outside gene matches: 12. The CDR3 loop spans 16 amino acids. CDR3 in amino acids: CASSKPQGVGTGELFF. Here the CDR3 DNA reads TGTGCCAGTAGCAAACCCCAGGGGGTAGGGACCGGGGAGCTGTTTTTT.

The chain employs TRBV9 and TRBJ1-1; perhaps TRBD1 as D (5 bases). Germline lookup yields CDR1 SGDLS and CDR2 YYNGEE. This CDR3 is built from 16 residues. Trimming left V 6 bases short and J 1 base short, with 19 bases between. The CDR3 nucleotides read TGTGCCAGCAATTCTTGGGGCACCAACGGGAACACTGAAGCTTTCTTT. Its protein is CASNSWGTNGNTEAFF.

V usage is TRBV11-2 and J usage is TRBJ1-2; 12 nucleotides match TRBD1. Germline loops: CDR1 SGHAT, CDR2 FQNNGV. This CDR3 is 16 amino acids long. Losses at the gene ends were 2 bases for V and 6 bases for J; bases not matched to a gene: 7. The CDR3 region is CASSLNGDRGLHGYTF. The CDR3 region has the DNA TGTGCCAGCAGCTTAAATGGGGACAGGGGGCTCCATGGCTACACCTTC.

This clone turned up a few times. J is TRBJ1-1 and V is TRBV5-4; weak D call: TRBD1 (5 bases). The CDR3 runs to 17 residues. V lost 2 bases to trimming and J lost 0 bases, with 17 bases between them. The germline CDR1 and CDR2 sequences are SGHNT and YYREEE (reference sequence). The CDR3 DNA reads TGTGCCAGCAGCTTTGGAAGCGGGACGGAATTGAACACTGAAGCTTTCTTT. It encodes CASSFGSGTELNTEAFF. Complete variable domain (other parts from reference TRBV5-4 and TRBJ1-1): ETGVTQSPTHLIKTRGQQVTLRCSSQSGHNTVSWYQQALGQGPQFIFQYYREEENGRGNFPPRFSGLQFPNYSSELNVNALELDDSALYLCASSFGSGTELNTEAFFGQGTRLTVV.

As concerns this clone: One junction end disagrees with the germline gene, perhaps due to a read error. The chain is built from TRBV7-9 and TRBJ2-1, with 16 nucleotides matching TRBD2. The germline V gene encodes CDR1 SEHNR and CDR2 FQNEAQ (reference sequence). The CDR3 is 19 amino acids. The CDR3 is CSSSSDPGLAGGAYNEQFF. For the CDR3, the DNA is TGTTCCAGCAGCTCGGACCCGGGACTAGCGGGGGGGGCCTACAATGAGCAGTTCTTC.